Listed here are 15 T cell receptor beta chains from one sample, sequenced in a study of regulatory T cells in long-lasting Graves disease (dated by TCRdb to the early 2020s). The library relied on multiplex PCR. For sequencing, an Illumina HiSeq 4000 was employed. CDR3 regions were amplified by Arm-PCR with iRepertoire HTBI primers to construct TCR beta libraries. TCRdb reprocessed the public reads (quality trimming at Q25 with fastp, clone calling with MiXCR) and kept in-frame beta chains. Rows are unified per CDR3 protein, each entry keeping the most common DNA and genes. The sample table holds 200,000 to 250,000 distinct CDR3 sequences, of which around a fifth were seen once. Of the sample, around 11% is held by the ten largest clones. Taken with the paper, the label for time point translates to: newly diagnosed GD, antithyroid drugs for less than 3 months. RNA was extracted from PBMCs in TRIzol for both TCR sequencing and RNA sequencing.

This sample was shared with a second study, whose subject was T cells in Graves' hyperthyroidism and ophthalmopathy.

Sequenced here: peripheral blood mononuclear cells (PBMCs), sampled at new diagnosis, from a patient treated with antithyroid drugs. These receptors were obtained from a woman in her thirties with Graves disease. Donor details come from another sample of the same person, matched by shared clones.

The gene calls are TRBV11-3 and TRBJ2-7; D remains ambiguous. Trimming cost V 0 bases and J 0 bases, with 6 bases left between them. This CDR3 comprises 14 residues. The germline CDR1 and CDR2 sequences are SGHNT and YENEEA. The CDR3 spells CASSLEWTSYEQYF. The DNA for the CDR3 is TGTGCCAGCAGCTTAGAGTGGACCTCCTACGAGCAGTACTTC.

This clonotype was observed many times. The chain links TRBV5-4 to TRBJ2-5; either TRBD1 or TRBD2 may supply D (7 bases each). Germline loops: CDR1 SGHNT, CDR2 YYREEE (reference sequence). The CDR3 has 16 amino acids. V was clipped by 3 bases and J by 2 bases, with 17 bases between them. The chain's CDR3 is CASSSTGRDFQETQYF. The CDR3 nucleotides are TGTGCCAGCAGCTCGACAGGGAGGGATTTTCAAGAGACCCAGTACTTC.

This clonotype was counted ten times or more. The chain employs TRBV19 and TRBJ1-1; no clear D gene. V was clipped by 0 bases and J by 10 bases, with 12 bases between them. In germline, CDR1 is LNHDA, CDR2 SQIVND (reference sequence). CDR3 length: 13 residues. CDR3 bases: TGTGCCAGTAGTATAGAGGCGGCAGGCCGAGCTTTCTTT. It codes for CASSIEAAGRAFF.

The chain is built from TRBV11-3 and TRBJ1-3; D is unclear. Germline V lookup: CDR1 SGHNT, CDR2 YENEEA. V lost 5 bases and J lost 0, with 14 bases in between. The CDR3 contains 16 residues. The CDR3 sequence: CASSPRSPSSGNTIYF. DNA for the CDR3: TGTGCCAGCAGCCCTAGGAGTCCGAGCTCTGGAAACACCATATATTTT.

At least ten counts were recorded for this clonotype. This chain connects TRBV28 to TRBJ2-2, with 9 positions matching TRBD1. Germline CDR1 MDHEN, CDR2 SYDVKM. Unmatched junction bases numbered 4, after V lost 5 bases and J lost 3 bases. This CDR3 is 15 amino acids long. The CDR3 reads CASSTRDRDTGELFF. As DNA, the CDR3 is TGTGCCAGCAGTACCCGGGACAGGGACACCGGGGAGCTGTTTTTT.

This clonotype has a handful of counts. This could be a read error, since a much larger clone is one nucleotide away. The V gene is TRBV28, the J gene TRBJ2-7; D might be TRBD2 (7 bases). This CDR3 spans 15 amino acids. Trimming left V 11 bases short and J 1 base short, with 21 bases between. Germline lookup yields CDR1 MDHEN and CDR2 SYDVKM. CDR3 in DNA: TGTGCCGGCGCCCAGAAAGGGGGGGGGTCCTACGAGCAGTACTTC. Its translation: CAGAQKGGGSYEQYF. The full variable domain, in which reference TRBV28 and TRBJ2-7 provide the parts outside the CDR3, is DVKVTQSSRYLVKRTGEKVFLECVQDMDHENMFWYRQDPGLGLRLIYFSYDVKMKEKGDIPEGYSVSREKKERFSLILESASTNQTSMYLCAGAQKGGGSYEQYFGPGTRLTVT.

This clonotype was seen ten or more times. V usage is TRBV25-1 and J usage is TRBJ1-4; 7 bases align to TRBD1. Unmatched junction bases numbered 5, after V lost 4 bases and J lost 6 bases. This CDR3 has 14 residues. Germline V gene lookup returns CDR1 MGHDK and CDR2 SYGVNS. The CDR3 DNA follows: TGTGCCAGCAGTGTCGACAGGGAATATGAAAAACTGTTTTTT. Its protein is CASSVDREYEKLFF.

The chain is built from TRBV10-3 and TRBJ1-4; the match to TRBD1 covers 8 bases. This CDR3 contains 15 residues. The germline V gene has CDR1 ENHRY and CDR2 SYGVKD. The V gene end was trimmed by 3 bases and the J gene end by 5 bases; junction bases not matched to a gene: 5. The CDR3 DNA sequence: TGTGCCATCAGTGACAGGGGGCGCGGGAATGAAAAACTGTTTTTT. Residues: CAISDRGRGNEKLFF.

The CDR3 DNA reads TGTGCCATCGCCGTGACAGAAATCTACGAGCAGTACTTC. Its translation: CAIAVTEIYEQYF. V and J are TRBV10-3 and TRBJ2-7, with a weak D call TRBD1 (5 bases). In germline, CDR1 is ENHRY, CDR2 SYGVKD. The CDR3 contains 13 residues. With 8 bases removed from V and 3 bases from J, the gap between germline ends came to 14 bases.

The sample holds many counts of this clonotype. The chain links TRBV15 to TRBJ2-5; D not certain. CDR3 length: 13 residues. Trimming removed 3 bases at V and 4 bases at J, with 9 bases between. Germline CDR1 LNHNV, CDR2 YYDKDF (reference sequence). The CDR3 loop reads CATSSQYAETQYF. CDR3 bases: TGTGCCACCAGCAGCCAGTATGCAGAGACCCAGTACTTC.

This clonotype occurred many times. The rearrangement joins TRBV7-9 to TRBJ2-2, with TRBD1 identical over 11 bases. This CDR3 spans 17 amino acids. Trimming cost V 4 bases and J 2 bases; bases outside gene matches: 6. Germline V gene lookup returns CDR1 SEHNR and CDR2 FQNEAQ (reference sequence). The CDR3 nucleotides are TGTGCCAGCAGCTCGGACAGGGGGCGTTTTAACACCGGGGAGCTGTTTTTT. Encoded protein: CASSSDRGRFNTGELFF.

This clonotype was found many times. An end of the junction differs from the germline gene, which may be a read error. CDR3 sequence reads: CASSLRDRDEKLFF. The CDR3 nucleotides are TGTGCCAGCAGCTTGCGGGACAGGGACGAAAAACTGTTTTTT. V usage is TRBV5-1 and J usage is TRBJ1-4; 9 nucleotides line up with TRBD1. The CDR3 has 14 residues. The germline V gene encodes CDR1 SGHRS and CDR2 YFSETQ.

Here the CDR3 DNA reads TGTGCCAGCACCGAAACTATAACGTCGACAGGAGTCGGTGAGCAGTTCTTC. Translation gives CASTETITSTGVGEQFF. The chain has TRBV27 and TRBJ2-1, with D possibly TRBD1 on 6 matching bases. The CDR3 extends over 17 amino acids. Germline loops: CDR1 MNHEY, CDR2 SMNVEV (reference sequence). Trimming pared 7 bases from V and 9 bases from J, leaving 28 bases between.

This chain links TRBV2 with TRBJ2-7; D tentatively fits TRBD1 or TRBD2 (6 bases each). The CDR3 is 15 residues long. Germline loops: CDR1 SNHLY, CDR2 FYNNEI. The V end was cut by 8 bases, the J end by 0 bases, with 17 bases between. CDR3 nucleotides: TGTGCCAGCGGCCAGGGGCTAGCGAACTCCTACGAGCAGTACTTC. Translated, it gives CASGQGLANSYEQYF.

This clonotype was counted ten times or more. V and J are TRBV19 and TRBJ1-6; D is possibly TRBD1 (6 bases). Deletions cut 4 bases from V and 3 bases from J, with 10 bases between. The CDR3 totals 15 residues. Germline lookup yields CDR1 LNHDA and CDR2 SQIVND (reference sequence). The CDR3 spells CASSTGQNYNSPLHF. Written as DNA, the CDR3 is TGTGCCAGTAGTACGGGACAAAACTATAATTCACCCCTCCACTTT.